This T cell receptor beta chain was observed in a study of shared clonotypes between healthy human individuals. Profiling relied on immunoSEQ multiplex PCR, and the TCRdb table lists in-frame clones only, not all of them. This sample carries around 2,000,000 clones, about 95% of them seen once, and the ten largest clones take 0.9% to 1.3%. Terminally differentiated effector memory CD45RA+ cells were left out of the naive CD8 fraction, which was CD45RO-negative and positively selected for CCR7. Study-wide points: A generally larger estimated richness was seen in naive subsets than in memory subsets. Several donors showed sharing of approximately 5% of naive CD4 clonotypes. Non-shared clonotypes showed lower generation probabilities than clonotypes common to all four donors.

The CDR3 sequence is 13 residues long. Looked up from germline, CDR1 is MNHEY and CDR2 is SMNVEV (reference sequence). V was clipped by 2 bases and J by 5 bases, with 10 bases between them. Regarding this clone: The antigen remains undetermined. Within the sample, other DNA sequences also encode this same CDR3.

The chain is built from TRBV27 and TRBJ2-7, with D hard to call. The clonotype was recovered from a man aged 18 to 29 in good health. The sample taken for sequencing was naive CD8+ T cells sorted from blood. The CDR3 loop reads CASSLTPSNEQYF. The CDR3 DNA sequence: TGTGCCAGCAGTTTAACACCATCCAACGAGCAGTACTTC.